These T cell receptor beta chains were read from a single sample in a study of T cell changes during pregnancy in multiple sclerosis. The table came from immunoSEQ multiplex PCR; TCRdb's copy has only in-frame clones and leaves some out. The sample consists of tens of thousands of clones, roughly 96% of them appearing once. The material sequenced was peripheral blood, taken in the second trimester of pregnancy. Source of these receptors: a female donor with multiple sclerosis, enrolled in a pregnancy study. CDR3s include the opening cysteine and the closing phenylalanine or tryptophan. Each record gives: V gene, clone size, D gene, J gene, CDR3 DNA, CDR3 protein. A D gene is named only where the DNA matches it firmly. For some rows the clone size is stated as once, few or many, or as a class when expanded; others skip it.

>TRBV11-2|-|-|TRBJ2-2
TGTGCCAGCAGCAATCCTAGGAGGGCCGGGGAGCTGTTTTTT
CASSNPRRAGELFF
>TRBV5-1|-|-|TRBJ2-5
TGCGCCAGCAGCTTGGAAGTTACAGGGCGGTACCAGTACTTC
CASSLEVTGRYQYF
>TRBV11-3|-|TRBD2|TRBJ2-1
TGTGCCAGCAGCTTAGACGGGACTAGCGGGAATGAGCAGTTCTTC
CASSLDGTSGNEQFF
>TRBV7-8|-|-|TRBJ1-5
TGTGCCAGCAGCTTAGCGGGGGGTGCTCAGCCCCAGCATTTT
CASSLAGGAQPQHF
>TRBV2|once|-|TRBJ2-3
TGTGCCAGCGGCGGATGGGTTACTAGCACAGATACGCAGTATTTT
CASGGWVTSTDTQYF
>TRBV6-6|-|-|TRBJ1-1
TGTGCCAGCTCTCCAGGGAGGATTGGGAACACTGAAGCTTTCTTT
CASSPGRIGNTEAFF
>TRBV20-1|-|-|TRBJ2-5
TGCAGTGCTATAGGGGTGGAGACCCAGTACTTC
CSAIGVETQYF
>TRBV9|-|-|TRBJ2-1
TGTGCCAGCAGCGTAGGAGGGGGGACTACCCCTGGAAATGAGCAGTTCTTC
CASSVGGGTTPGNEQFF
>TRBV10-1|-|-|TRBJ2-7
TGCGCCAGCAGTGGAGGGATGTCAGGCGAGCAGTACTTC
CASSGGMSGEQYF
>TRBV5-1|-|-|TRBJ1-1
TGCGCCAGCAGTGAGGGGAGGATGAACACTGAAGCTTTCTTT
CASSEGRMNTEAFF
>TRBV7-2|-|TRBD2|TRBJ2-1
TGTGCCAGCAGCTTAGTACTAGCGAGCAATGAGCAGTTCTTC
CASSLVLASNEQFF
>TRBV5-1|-|-|TRBJ2-7
TGCGCCAGCAGCTTGGTGGTAGCGGCCTACGAGCAGTACTTC
CASSLVVAAYEQYF
>TRBV5-1|-|-|TRBJ2-3
TGCGCCAGCAGAAAGGAGACTCCCACGAGTACGCAGTATTTT
CASRKETPTSTQYF
>TRBV28|-|-|TRBJ2-7
TGTGCCAGCAGCCCTCCGACAGTACCCTACGAGCAGTACTTC
CASSPPTVPYEQYF
>TRBV27|-|TRBD2|TRBJ2-7
TGTGCCAGCAGTTTATTGGGACTAGCGGGCTCCTACGAGCAGTACTTC
CASSLLGLAGSYEQYF
>TRBV10-3|-|-|TRBJ1-1
TGTGCCATCAGTGACGAATGGACAGAAGCTTTCTTT
CAISDEWTEAFF